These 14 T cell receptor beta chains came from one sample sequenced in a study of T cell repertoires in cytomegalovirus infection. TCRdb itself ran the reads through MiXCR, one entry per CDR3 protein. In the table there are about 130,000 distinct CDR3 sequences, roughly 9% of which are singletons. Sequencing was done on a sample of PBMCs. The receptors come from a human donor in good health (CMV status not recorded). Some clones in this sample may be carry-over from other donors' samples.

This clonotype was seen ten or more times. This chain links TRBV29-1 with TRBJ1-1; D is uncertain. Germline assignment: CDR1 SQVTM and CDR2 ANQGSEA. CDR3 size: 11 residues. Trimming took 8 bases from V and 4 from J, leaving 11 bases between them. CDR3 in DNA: TGCAGCTCACATCGTGGCACTGAAGCTTTCTTT. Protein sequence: CSSHRGTEAFF.

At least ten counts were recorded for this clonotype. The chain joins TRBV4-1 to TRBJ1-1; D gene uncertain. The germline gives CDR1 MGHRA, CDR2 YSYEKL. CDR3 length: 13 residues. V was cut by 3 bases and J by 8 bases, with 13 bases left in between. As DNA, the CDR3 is TGCGCCAGCAGCCACCCACAGAGCGTGGAAGCTTTCTTT. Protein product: CASSHPQSVEAFF.

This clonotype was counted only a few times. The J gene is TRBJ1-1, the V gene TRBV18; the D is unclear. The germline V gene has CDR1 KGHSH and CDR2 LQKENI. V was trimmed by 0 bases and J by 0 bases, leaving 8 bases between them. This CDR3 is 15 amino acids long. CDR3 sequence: CASSPPQVMNTEAFF. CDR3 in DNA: TGTGCCAGCTCACCACCTCAGGTGATGAACACTGAAGCTTTCTTT.

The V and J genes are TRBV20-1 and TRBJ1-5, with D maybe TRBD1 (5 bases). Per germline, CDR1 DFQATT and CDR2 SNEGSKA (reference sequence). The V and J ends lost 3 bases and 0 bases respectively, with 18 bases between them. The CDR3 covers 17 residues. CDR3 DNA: TGCAGTGCTAGCACTGCGGAGGGACGATATAGCAATCAGCCCCAGCATTTT. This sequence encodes CSASTAEGRYSNQPQHF.

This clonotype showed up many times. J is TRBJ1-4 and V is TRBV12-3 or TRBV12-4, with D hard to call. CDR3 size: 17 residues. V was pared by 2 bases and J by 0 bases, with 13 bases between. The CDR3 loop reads CASSLHEGGATNEKLFF. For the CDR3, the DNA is TGTGCCAGCAGTTTACACGAGGGCGGGGCAACTAATGAAAAACTGTTTTTT.

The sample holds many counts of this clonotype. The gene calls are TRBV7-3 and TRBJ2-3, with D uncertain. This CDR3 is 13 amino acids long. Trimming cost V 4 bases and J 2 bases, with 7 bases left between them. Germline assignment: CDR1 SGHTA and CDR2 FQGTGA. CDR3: CASSSRVTDTQYF. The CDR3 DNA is TGTGCCAGCAGCTCCCGGGTCACAGATACGCAGTATTTT.

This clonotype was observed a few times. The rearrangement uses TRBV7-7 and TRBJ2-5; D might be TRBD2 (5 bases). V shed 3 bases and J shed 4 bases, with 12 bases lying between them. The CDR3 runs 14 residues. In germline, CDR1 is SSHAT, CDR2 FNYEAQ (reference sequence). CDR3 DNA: TGTGCCAGCAGCTTGATGGACTCAGGAGAGACCCAGTACTTC. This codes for CASSLMDSGETQYF.

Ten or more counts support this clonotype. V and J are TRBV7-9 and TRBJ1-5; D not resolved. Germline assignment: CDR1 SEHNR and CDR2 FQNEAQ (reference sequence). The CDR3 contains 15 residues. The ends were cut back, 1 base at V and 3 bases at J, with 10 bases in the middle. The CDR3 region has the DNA TGTGCCAGCAGCTTAGTAGGCAGATCCAATCAGCCCCAGCATTTT. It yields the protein CASSLVGRSNQPQHF.

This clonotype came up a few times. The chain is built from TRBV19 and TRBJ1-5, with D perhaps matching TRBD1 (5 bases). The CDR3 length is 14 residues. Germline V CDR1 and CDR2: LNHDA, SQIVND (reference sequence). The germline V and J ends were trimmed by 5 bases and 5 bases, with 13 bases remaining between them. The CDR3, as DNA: TGTGCCAGTAGTCTTTGGGGCGGGGATCAGCCCCAGCATTTT. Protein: CASSLWGGDQPQHF.

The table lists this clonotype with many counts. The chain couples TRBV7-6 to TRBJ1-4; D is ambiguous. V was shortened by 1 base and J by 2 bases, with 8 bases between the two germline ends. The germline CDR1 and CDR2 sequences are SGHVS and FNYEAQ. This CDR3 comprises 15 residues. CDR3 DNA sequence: TGTGCCAGCAGCTTAGAGATTGGGACTAATGAAAAACTGTTTTTT. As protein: CASSLEIGTNEKLFF.

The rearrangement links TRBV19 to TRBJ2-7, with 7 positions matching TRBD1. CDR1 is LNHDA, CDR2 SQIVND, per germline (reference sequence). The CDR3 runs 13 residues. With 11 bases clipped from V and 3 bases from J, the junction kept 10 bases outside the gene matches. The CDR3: CASAGTDNYEQYF. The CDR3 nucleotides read TGTGCCTCCGCCGGGACAGACAACTACGAGCAGTACTTC.

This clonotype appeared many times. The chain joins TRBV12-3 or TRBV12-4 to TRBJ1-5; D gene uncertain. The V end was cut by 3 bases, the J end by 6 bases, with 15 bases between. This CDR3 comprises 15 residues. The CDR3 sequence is CASSFDLLGSQPQHF. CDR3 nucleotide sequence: TGTGCCAGCAGTTTCGATCTCCTGGGCAGTCAGCCCCAGCATTTT.

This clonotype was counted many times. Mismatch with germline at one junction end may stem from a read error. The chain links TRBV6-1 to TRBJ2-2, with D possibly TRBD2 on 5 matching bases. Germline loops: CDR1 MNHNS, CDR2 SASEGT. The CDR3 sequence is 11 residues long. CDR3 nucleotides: TGTGCCAGCAGTCCTCCACGGGAACTGTTTTTT. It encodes CASSPPRELFF.

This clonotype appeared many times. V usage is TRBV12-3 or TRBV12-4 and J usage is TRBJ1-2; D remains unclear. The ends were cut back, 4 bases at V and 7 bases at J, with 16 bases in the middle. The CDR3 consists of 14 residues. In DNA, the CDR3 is TGTGCCAGCAGTTACGGGATCAACGGCGGTGGCTACACCTTC. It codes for CASSYGINGGGYTF.